This is a list of T cell receptor beta chains from one sample in a study of T cell changes during pregnancy in multiple sclerosis. Data came from immunoSEQ multiplex PCR; TCRdb stores just in-frame clones and leaves some out. The sample includes about 100,000 clones, almost 95% seen only once; the top ten take 0.7% to 0.9%. This material consisted of peripheral blood, taken before pregnancy. All receptors come from a female donor with multiple sclerosis, enrolled in a pregnancy study. CDR3s include the opening cysteine and the closing phenylalanine or tryptophan. The D gene is left open where the match is weak. Only some rows state a clone size, as once, few, many or a class for expanded clones.

abundance | j_gene | d_gene | v_gene | CDR3aa | CDR3nt
NA | TRBJ2-1 | NA | TRBV27 | CASSSGLLRYNEQFF | TGTGCCAGCAGTTCGGGACTTCTAAGGTACAATGAGCAGTTCTTC
NA | TRBJ2-1 | TRBD2 | TRBV28 | CASKYGAGRDNEQFF | TGTGCCAGCAAGTACGGAGCGGGACGAGACAATGAGCAGTTCTTC
NA | TRBJ1-4 | TRBD1 | TRBV5-4 | CASQRHGQDEKLFF | TGTGCCAGCCAAAGGCATGGACAGGATGAAAAACTGTTTTTT
once | TRBJ2-2 | NA | TRBV28 | CASSPTLSNTGELFF | TGTGCCAGCAGTCCTACACTATCGAACACCGGGGAGCTGTTTTTT
NA | TRBJ2-3 | NA | TRBV5-3 | CARSTTLAWGTDTQYF | TGTGCCAGAAGCACCACTCTAGCGTGGGGCACAGATACGCAGTATTTT
NA | TRBJ2-7 | NA | TRBV20-1 | CSAEGEYEQYF | TGCAGTGCTGAGGGGGAGTACGAGCAGTACTTC
NA | TRBJ2-7 | NA | TRBV28 | CASSLRDRPQYF | TGTGCCAGCAGTTTACGCGACAGGCCCCAGTACTTC
NA | TRBJ2-1 | NA | TRBV28 | CASSLLVYNEQFF | TGTGCCAGCAGTCTACTAGTGTACAATGAGCAGTTCTTC
NA | TRBJ2-7 | TRBD2 | TRBV2 | CASKPSGSYEQYF | TGTGCCAGCAAGCCTAGCGGCTCCTACGAGCAGTACTTC
once | TRBJ2-2 | TRBD1 | TRBV30 | CAWTMTGLAGELFF | TGTGCCTGGACTATGACAGGGCTTGCGGGGGAGCTGTTTTTT
NA | TRBJ2-7 | TRBD2 | TRBV6-5 | CASSSGLGGYEQYF | TGTGCCAGCAGTTCCGGACTGGGAGGGTACGAGCAGTACTTC
NA | TRBJ2-1 | NA | TRBV5-6 | CASSRGQTLYNEQFF | TGTGCCAGCAGCCGCGGACAGACCTTATACAATGAGCAGTTCTTC
NA | TRBJ2-3 | TRBD2 | TRBV7-8 | CASSSFFSGTSTDTQYF | TGTGCCAGCAGCTCCTTTTTTAGCGGGACTTCCACAGATACGCAGTATTTT
NA | TRBJ1-2 | NA | TRBV19 | CASIGYRRGNYGYTF | TGTGCCAGTATAGGGTACAGGCGTGGGAACTATGGCTACACCTTC
NA | TRBJ2-2 | TRBD2 | TRBV9 | CASSVASGINTGELFF | TGTGCCAGCAGCGTAGCTAGCGGAATCAACACCGGGGAGCTGTTTTTT
once | TRBJ1-5 | TRBD1 | TRBV7-9 | CASTGEKGQDYGNQPQHF | TGTGCCAGCACCGGAGAGAAGGGACAGGATTATGGCAATCAGCCCCAGCATTTT
NA | TRBJ2-5 | TRBD1 | TRBV23-1 | CASSHRGTRTGQGRVRETQYF | TGCGCCAGCAGTCATCGGGGGACTCGTACGGGACAGGGGCGCGTGAGAGAGACCCAGTACTTC
NA | TRBJ2-1 | NA | TRBV29-1 | CSVPPATRAYNEQFF | TGCAGCGTTCCCCCCGCGACTCGAGCTTACAATGAGCAGTTCTTC
NA | TRBJ2-3 | NA | TRBV6-1 | CASSEARGGQPTDTQYF | TGTGCCAGCAGTGAAGCGCGAGGAGGACAGCCCACAGATACGCAGTATTTT
NA | TRBJ1-5 | NA | TRBV5-1 | CASSLGGPSNQPQHF | TGCGCCAGCAGCTTGGGAGGCCCTAGCAATCAGCCCCAGCATTTT
NA | TRBJ2-7 | TRBD2 | TRBV27 | CASSLSIAGGAYEQYF | TGTGCCAGCAGTTTATCAATAGCGGGAGGAGCCTACGAGCAGTACTTC
NA | TRBJ1-3 | TRBD1 | TRBV2 | CAREIDRDLGNTIYF | TGTGCCAGGGAAATCGACAGGGATCTTGGAAACACCATATATTTT
NA | TRBJ2-1 | NA | TRBV4-1 | CASSQDSAGWRDEQFF | TGCGCCAGCAGCCAAGATTCCGCTGGGTGGCGGGATGAGCAGTTCTTC
NA | TRBJ2-2 | TRBD2 | TRBV7-9 | CASSLRLAGTTGELFF | TGTGCCAGCAGCCTCAGACTAGCGGGGACAACCGGGGAGCTGTTTTTT
once | TRBJ2-1 | TRBD2 | TRBV7-8 | CASSSPGLAGGQFF | TGTGCCAGCAGCTCTCCGGGACTAGCGGGGGGACAGTTCTTC
NA | TRBJ2-2 | TRBD2 | TRBV29-1 | CSVASTSGRTGELFF | TGCAGCGTGGCCTCGACTAGCGGGAGAACCGGGGAGCTGTTTTTT
NA | TRBJ1-5 | NA | TRBV28 | CASSSTSEPQHF | TGTGCCAGCAGTTCAACCAGCGAGCCCCAGCATTTT
once | TRBJ2-3 | NA | TRBV29-1 | CSVEDLGSGTDTQYF | TGCAGCGTTGAAGATCTTGGCTCCGGCACAGATACGCAGTATTTT
NA | TRBJ2-7 | TRBD2 | TRBV18 | CASSPPGLVSYEQYF | TGTGCCAGCTCACCCCCGGGACTAGTATCCTACGAGCAGTACTTC
NA | TRBJ2-6 | TRBD2 | TRBV5-4 | CASSFGGTSNSGANVLTF | TGTGCCAGCAGCTTTGGGGGGACTAGCAATTCTGGGGCCAACGTCCTGACTTTC
NA | TRBJ2-5 | NA | TRBV7-9 | CASSSVRQETQYF | TGTGCCAGCTCCTCCGTCAGGCAAGAGACCCAGTACTTC
NA | TRBJ2-1 | NA | TRBV12-5 | CASGPNLMREQFF | TGTGCTAGTGGTCCCAACCTTATGCGTGAGCAGTTCTTC
NA | TRBJ1-4 | TRBD1 | TRBV4-3 | CASSQADRGQEKLFF | TGCGCCAGCAGCCAGGCGGACAGGGGGCAGGAAAAACTGTTTTTT
NA | TRBJ2-3 | NA | TRBV9 | CASSVGPSDTQYF | TGTGCCAGCAGCGTAGGTCCGTCAGATACGCAGTATTTT
once | TRBJ1-3 | NA | TRBV27 | CASSLKGIGNTIYF | TGTGCCAGCAGTTTAAAGGGGATCGGAAACACCATATATTTT
NA | TRBJ1-2 | NA | TRBV5-4 | CASSLQGGGGYTF | TGTGCCAGCAGCTTACAGGGCGGAGGAGGCTACACCTTC
NA | TRBJ2-3 | TRBD2 | TRBV6-4 | CASSDVAGSTDTQYF | TGTGCCAGCAGTGACGTAGCGGGTAGCACAGATACGCAGTATTTT
NA | TRBJ1-1 | NA | TRBV4-1 | CASKQGNTEAFF | TGCGCCAGCAAACAGGGGAACACTGAAGCTTTCTTT
NA | TRBJ2-1 | NA | TRBV2 | CASSDLQDNEQFF | TGTGCCAGCAGTGACCTACAGGACAATGAGCAGTTCTTC
NA | TRBJ1-1 | TRBD1 | TRBV5-6 | CASRYRGKNTEAFF | TGTGCCAGCCGCTACAGGGGCAAGAACACTGAAGCTTTCTTT
once | TRBJ1-1 | TRBD1 | TRBV7-2 | CASSRQGATEAFF | TGTGCCAGCAGCCGACAGGGGGCAACTGAAGCTTTCTTT
NA | TRBJ2-7 | NA | TRBV5-1 | CASSLAESGGATEQYF | TGCGCCAGCAGCTTGGCCGAGAGCGGAGGGGCGACCGAGCAGTACTTC
NA | TRBJ2-1 | TRBD2 | TRBV15 | CATSRPPGTSGSHNEQFF | TGTGCCACCAGCAGACCCCCCGGGACTAGCGGGAGCCACAATGAGCAGTTCTTC
NA | TRBJ1-5 | TRBD1 | TRBV4-1 | CASSLYTGGGSDQPQHF | TGCGCCAGCAGCCTATATACAGGGGGCGGAAGTGATCAGCCCCAGCATTTT
NA | TRBJ2-2 | TRBD2 | TRBV7-3 | CASSLDSGVNTGELFF | TGTGCCAGCAGCTTAGATAGCGGGGTAAACACCGGGGAGCTGTTTTTT
once | TRBJ2-1 | NA | TRBV6-5 | CASSKAPRQTNEQFF | TGTGCCAGCAGTAAGGCCCCTAGGCAAACTAATGAGCAGTTCTTC
NA | TRBJ2-3 | TRBD2 | TRBV11-2 | CASSLGSGDTDTQYF | TGTGCCAGCAGCTTAGGTAGCGGGGACACAGATACGCAGTATTTT
NA | TRBJ2-1 | TRBD2 | TRBV7-3 | CASSLKGLENEQFF | TGTGCCAGCAGCTTAAAGGGACTAGAGAATGAGCAGTTCTTC
NA | TRBJ2-7 | TRBD1 | TRBV30 | CAWSAGTAVEYF | TGTGCCTGGAGTGCTGGGACAGCCGTGGAGTACTTC